The rows below give T cell receptor beta chains drawn from one sample of a study of blood T cell repertoires in COVID-19. TCRdb keeps only in-frame clones here, not all; method: immunoSEQ multiplex PCR. In the table there are 150,000 or so clones, about nine tenths of which are singletons. The sequencing sample was made of PBMCs or T cells enriched from blood (not recorded which). Every receptor here comes from a man aged 50 or older who had recovered from COVID-19. Both conserved end residues are part of each CDR3. Fields, in order: J gene, clone size, V gene, D gene, CDR3 protein, CDR3 DNA. The D gene is left open where the match is weak. Size is stated for part of the rows, as once, few or many counts, or as a class when the clone is expanded.

J gene: TRBJ2-5
clone size: .
V gene: TRBV10-3
D gene: .
CDR3 protein: CAIKGVAQETQYF
CDR3 DNA: TGTGCCATCAAAGGGGTGGCGCAAGAGACCCAGTACTTC

J gene: TRBJ1-1
clone size: few
V gene: TRBV29-1
D gene: .
CDR3 protein: CSVENPEAVKRPEAFF
CDR3 DNA: TGCAGCGTTGAAAACCCAGAGGCAGTTAAAAGACCTGAAGCTTTCTTT

J gene: TRBJ2-3
clone size: .
V gene: TRBV9
D gene: TRBD2
CDR3 protein: CASSTGTSGRPITDTQYF
CDR3 DNA: TGTGCCAGCAGCACCGGGACTAGCGGGAGGCCCATCACAGATACGCAGTATTTT

J gene: TRBJ1-5
clone size: .
V gene: TRBV5-1
D gene: .
CDR3 protein: CASRTDSHSNQPQHF
CDR3 DNA: TGCGCCAGCAGGACGGACAGCCATAGCAATCAGCCCCAGCATTTT

J gene: TRBJ1-4
clone size: .
V gene: TRBV3-1/TRBV3-2
D gene: TRBD1
CDR3 protein: CASSRTGEREKLFF
CDR3 DNA: TGTGCCAGCAGTCGGACAGGGGAGCGAGAAAAACTGTTTTTT

J gene: TRBJ2-5
clone size: few
V gene: TRBV6-5
D gene: TRBD1
CDR3 protein: CAGRQGVGRKETQYF
CDR3 DNA: TGTGCCGGCCGACAGGGGGTGGGGAGGAAAGAGACCCAGTACTTC

J gene: TRBJ1-2
clone size: .
V gene: TRBV7-2
D gene: .
CDR3 protein: CASSLSPATGNYGYTF
CDR3 DNA: TGTGCCAGCAGCTTATCCCCGGCCACAGGGAACTATGGCTACACCTTC

J gene: TRBJ1-2
clone size: .
V gene: TRBV18
D gene: .
CDR3 protein: CASSGLDVVSGYTF
CDR3 DNA: TGTGCCAGCTCAGGACTGGACGTGGTGTCTGGCTACACCTTC

J gene: TRBJ2-2
clone size: .
V gene: TRBV4-3
D gene: .
CDR3 protein: CASSQEMGARDRGELFF
CDR3 DNA: TGCGCCAGCAGCCAAGAAATGGGGGCTAGGGACCGCGGGGAGCTGTTTTTT

J gene: TRBJ1-5
clone size: few
V gene: TRBV5-1
D gene: TRBD1
CDR3 protein: CASSRAGGDGQPQHF
CDR3 DNA: TGCGCCAGCAGCCGGGCAGGGGGCGACGGTCAGCCCCAGCATTTT

J gene: TRBJ2-1
clone size: .
V gene: TRBV14
D gene: .
CDR3 protein: CASSPLLSYNEQFF
CDR3 DNA: TGTGCCAGCAGCCCACTGTTATCCTACAATGAGCAGTTCTTC

J gene: TRBJ2-2
clone size: once
V gene: TRBV10-2
D gene: .
CDR3 protein: CASMGPLSGELFF
CDR3 DNA: TGCGCCAGCATGGGGCCCCTCAGCGGGGAGCTGTTTTTT

J gene: TRBJ1-1
clone size: .
V gene: TRBV11-2
D gene: TRBD1
CDR3 protein: CASSDGQGMGEAFF
CDR3 DNA: TGTGCCAGCAGCGACGGACAGGGGATGGGTGAAGCTTTCTTT

J gene: TRBJ2-1
clone size: .
V gene: TRBV5-1
D gene: .
CDR3 protein: CASSLGHNNEQFF
CDR3 DNA: TGCGCCAGCAGCTTGGGGCATAACAATGAGCAGTTCTTC

J gene: TRBJ2-7
clone size: few
V gene: TRBV6-5
D gene: .
CDR3 protein: CASTGAGVYEQYF
CDR3 DNA: TGTGCCAGCACCGGAGCGGGTGTCTACGAGCAGTACTTC

J gene: TRBJ1-2
clone size: once
V gene: TRBV12-3/TRBV12-4
D gene: .
CDR3 protein: CASSLRGSWGYTF
CDR3 DNA: TGTGCCAGCAGTTTAAGGGGCTCTTGGGGCTACACCTTC

J gene: TRBJ1-1
clone size: .
V gene: TRBV13
D gene: .
CDR3 protein: CASSLQGWLTEAFF
CDR3 DNA: TGTGCCAGCAGCTTACAGGGATGGCTCACTGAAGCTTTCTTT

J gene: TRBJ2-7
clone size: .
V gene: TRBV5-4
D gene: TRBD1
CDR3 protein: CASSLPGTESYEQYF
CDR3 DNA: TGTGCCAGCAGCTTGCCCGGGACAGAGTCCTACGAGCAGTACTTC

J gene: TRBJ1-1
clone size: .
V gene: TRBV5-4
D gene: .
CDR3 protein: CASSSRQLMNTEAFF
CDR3 DNA: TGTGCCAGCAGCTCCCGACAGCTCATGAACACTGAAGCTTTCTTT

J gene: TRBJ1-4
clone size: .
V gene: TRBV28
D gene: .
CDR3 protein: CASRGQTYEKLFF
CDR3 DNA: TGTGCCAGCAGGGGGCAGACCTATGAAAAACTGTTTTTT

J gene: TRBJ1-6
clone size: .
V gene: TRBV3-1/TRBV3-2
D gene: TRBD1
CDR3 protein: CASSQETGYSPLHF
CDR3 DNA: TGTGCCAGCAGCCAAGAGACAGGGTATTCACCCCTCCACTTT

J gene: TRBJ1-1
clone size: once
V gene: TRBV5-1
D gene: .
CDR3 protein: CASSTTGGNTEAFF
CDR3 DNA: TGCGCCAGCAGTACAACCGGGGGGAACACTGAAGCTTTCTTT

J gene: TRBJ1-4
clone size: .
V gene: TRBV19
D gene: .
CDR3 protein: CASQQGLFEKLFF
CDR3 DNA: TGTGCCAGTCAGCAGGGGCTATTTGAAAAACTGTTTTTT

J gene: TRBJ2-3
clone size: .
V gene: TRBV9
D gene: .
CDR3 protein: CASSVEVADTQYF
CDR3 DNA: TGTGCCAGCAGCGTAGAAGTAGCAGATACGCAGTATTTT

J gene: TRBJ2-1
clone size: .
V gene: TRBV19
D gene: .
CDR3 protein: CASSPRSSVYNEQFF
CDR3 DNA: TGTGCCAGTAGTCCCCGGAGTAGCGTGTACAATGAGCAGTTCTTC

J gene: TRBJ1-5
clone size: .
V gene: TRBV28
D gene: .
CDR3 protein: CASSRQGNQPQHF
CDR3 DNA: TGTGCCAGCAGTCGACAGGGCAATCAGCCCCAGCATTTT

J gene: TRBJ1-1
clone size: .
V gene: TRBV25-1
D gene: .
CDR3 protein: CASSEWETEAFF
CDR3 DNA: TGTGCCAGCAGTGAATGGGAGACTGAAGCTTTCTTT

J gene: TRBJ1-2
clone size: .
V gene: TRBV7-9
D gene: .
CDR3 protein: CASSPTDFNYGYTF
CDR3 DNA: TGTGCCAGCAGTCCGACAGATTTTAACTATGGCTACACCTTC

J gene: TRBJ2-2
clone size: .
V gene: TRBV29-1
D gene: .
CDR3 protein: CSAGDYLPNTGELFF
CDR3 DNA: TGCAGCGCAGGGGACTATCTCCCGAACACCGGGGAGCTGTTTTTT

J gene: TRBJ2-1
clone size: .
V gene: TRBV2
D gene: TRBD2
CDR3 protein: CASITSGTRRTYNEQFF
CDR3 DNA: TGTGCCAGTATTACTAGCGGGACCCGGCGGACCTACAATGAGCAGTTCTTC

J gene: TRBJ1-1
clone size: .
V gene: TRBV18
D gene: TRBD1
CDR3 protein: CASSPRQGAGTEAFF
CDR3 DNA: TGTGCCAGCTCACCGAGACAGGGGGCTGGCACTGAAGCTTTCTTT

J gene: TRBJ1-5
clone size: .
V gene: TRBV6-5
D gene: TRBD1
CDR3 protein: CASRDRVGLQPQHF
CDR3 DNA: TGTGCCAGCAGAGACAGGGTGGGCCTTCAGCCCCAGCATTTT

J gene: TRBJ2-1
clone size: .
V gene: TRBV18
D gene: TRBD1
CDR3 protein: CASSPGQGWGAYNEQFF
CDR3 DNA: TGTGCCAGCTCACCCGGACAGGGATGGGGGGCCTACAATGAGCAGTTCTTC

J gene: TRBJ1-1
clone size: .
V gene: TRBV11-2
D gene: TRBD1
CDR3 protein: CASSSDRDDTEAFF
CDR3 DNA: TGTGCCAGCAGCTCCGACAGGGATGACACTGAAGCTTTCTTT

J gene: TRBJ1-4
clone size: .
V gene: TRBV4-3
D gene: .
CDR3 protein: CASSQDRGRPNEKLFF
CDR3 DNA: TGCGCCAGCAGCCAAGATCGCGGCAGACCGAATGAAAAACTGTTTTTT

J gene: TRBJ1-1
clone size: few
V gene: TRBV2
D gene: TRBD1
CDR3 protein: CASSDRQGAVYTEAFF
CDR3 DNA: TGTGCCAGCAGTGATCGGCAGGGGGCAGTTTACACTGAAGCTTTCTTT

J gene: TRBJ2-3
clone size: .
V gene: TRBV5-1
D gene: TRBD2
CDR3 protein: CASSLRAGGTDTQYF
CDR3 DNA: TGCGCCAGCAGCTTGAGGGCGGGGGGCACAGATACGCAGTATTTT